What follows are 2 T cell receptor beta chains derived from one specimen sequenced in a study of vaccination and CD4 T cells after COVID-19. The study sequenced cultured CD4+ T cell DNA using the Oncomine TCR Beta short-read assay. TCRdb passed the PCR reads through MiXCR, listing each CDR3 protein once. The sample records nearly 15,000 distinct CDR3 sequences, 26% being singletons. Regarding treatment: approximately 9-day PBMC culture with coronavirus spike peptide pools or control peptides (ViraFEST assay). What these receptors recognize is not known. Sequencing input: cultured CD4+ T cells from blood. The receptor source for this set is a human donor with COVID-19.

In this sample, this clonotype turned up a few times. The genes are TRBV27 and TRBJ2-2, with D possibly TRBD2 on 7 matching bases. The V end lost 6 bases, the J end lost 6 bases, and 23 bases lay between the germline ends. The CDR3 has 17 residues. The V gene's germline CDR1 is MNHEY and CDR2 SMNVEV (reference sequence). CDR3 nucleotide sequence: TGTGCCAGCAGCCCAAACCCCGGTAGGGGGGGGCCCGGGGAGCTGTTTTTT. Amino acid sequence: CASSPNPGRGGPGELFF.

Only a few counts were recorded for this clonotype. The rearrangement joins TRBV20-1 to TRBJ1-1; D is possibly TRBD1 (5 bases). Germline V gene lookup returns CDR1 DFQATT and CDR2 SNEGSKA (reference sequence). CDR3 length equals 16 residues. V dropped 3 bases and J dropped 0 bases, with 17 bases sitting between them. The CDR3: CSASIRQGVMNTEAFF. The DNA for the CDR3 is TGCAGTGCTAGCATACGTCAAGGGGTCATGAACACTGAAGCTTTCTTT.